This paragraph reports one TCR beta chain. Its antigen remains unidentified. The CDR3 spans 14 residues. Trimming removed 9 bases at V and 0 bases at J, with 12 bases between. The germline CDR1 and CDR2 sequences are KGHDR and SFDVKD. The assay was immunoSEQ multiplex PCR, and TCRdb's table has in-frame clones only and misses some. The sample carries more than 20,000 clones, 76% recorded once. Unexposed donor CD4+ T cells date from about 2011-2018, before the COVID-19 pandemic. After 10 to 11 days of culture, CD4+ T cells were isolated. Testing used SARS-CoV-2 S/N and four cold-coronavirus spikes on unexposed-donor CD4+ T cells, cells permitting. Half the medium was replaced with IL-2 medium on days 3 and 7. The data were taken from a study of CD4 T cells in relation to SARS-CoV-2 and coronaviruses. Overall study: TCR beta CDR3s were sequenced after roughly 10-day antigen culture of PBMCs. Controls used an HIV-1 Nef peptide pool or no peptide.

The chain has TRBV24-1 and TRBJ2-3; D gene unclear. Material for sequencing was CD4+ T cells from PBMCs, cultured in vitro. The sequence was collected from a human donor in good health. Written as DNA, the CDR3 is TGTGCCACCGCTGAGCTAGATAGCACAGATACGCAGTATTTT. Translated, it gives CATAELDSTDTQYF.